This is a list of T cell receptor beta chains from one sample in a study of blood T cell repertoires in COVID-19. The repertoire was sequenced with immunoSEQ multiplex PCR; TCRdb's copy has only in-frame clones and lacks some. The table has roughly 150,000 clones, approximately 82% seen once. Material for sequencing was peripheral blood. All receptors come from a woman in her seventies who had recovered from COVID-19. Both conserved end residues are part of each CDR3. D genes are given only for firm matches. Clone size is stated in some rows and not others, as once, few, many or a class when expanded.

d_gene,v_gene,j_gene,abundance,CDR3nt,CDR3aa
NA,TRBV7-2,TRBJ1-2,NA,TGTGCCAGCAGCTTAGTGAGCTCCCTAGATGGCTACACCTTC,CASSLVSSLDGYTF
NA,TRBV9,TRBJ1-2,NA,TGTGCCAGCAGCCCCCGCGGCCAGGGCCTGGATGGCTACACCTTC,CASSPRGQGLDGYTF
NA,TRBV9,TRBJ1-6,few,TGTGCCAGCAGCGCAGGGACTGGATATAATTCACCCCTCCACTTT,CASSAGTGYNSPLHF
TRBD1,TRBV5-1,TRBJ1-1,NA,TGCGCCAGCAGCAGGTGGACAGGACTTAACACTGAAGCTTTCTTT,CASSRWTGLNTEAFF
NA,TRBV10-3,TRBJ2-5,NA,TGTGCCATCAGTGAGCGGGTAGCAGAGACCCAGTACTTC,CAISERVAETQYF
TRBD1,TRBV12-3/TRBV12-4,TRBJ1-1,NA,TGTGCCAGCAGGCGGGACAGCACGCTTGAAGCTTTCTTT,CASRRDSTLEAFF
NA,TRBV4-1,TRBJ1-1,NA,TGCGCCAGCAGCCAAAAACCCCCGGGGAGGCTATCGGACACTGAAGCTTTCTTT,CASSQKPPGRLSDTEAFF
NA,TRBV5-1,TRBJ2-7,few,TGCGCCAGCAGCTTGGGTATTGGCCGCTCCTACGAGCAGTACTTC,CASSLGIGRSYEQYF
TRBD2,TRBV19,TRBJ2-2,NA,TGTGCCAGTGGAATAGCGGGAGGGTACACCGGGGAGCTGTTTTTT,CASGIAGGYTGELFF
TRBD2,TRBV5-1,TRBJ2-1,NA,TGCGCCAGCAGCCCGGAGACTAGCTGGGGTGAGCAGTTCTTC,CASSPETSWGEQFF